These T cell receptor beta chains were read from a single sample in a study of CD8+ T cells in alopecia areata. Method: immunoSEQ multiplex PCR; TCRdb's copy keeps in-frame clones and lacks some. The sample has around 160,000 clones; approximately 60% are singletons. The sample consisted of CD4+ T cells sorted from blood, taken at week 24, from a patient treated with tofacitinib. All receptors come from a human donor with alopecia areata. Both conserved end residues are trimmed from each CDR3. Each record gives: CDR3 protein, V gene.

CDR3 protein: ASSQGVGQDPKNIQY; V gene: TRBV14
CDR3 protein: ASSLTSYGYGYT; V gene: TRBV27
CDR3 protein: ASSLPSGANVLT; V gene: TRBV4-1
CDR3 protein: ASSGDRASPLH; V gene: TRBV7-3
CDR3 protein: ASSFRGVGTEAF; V gene: TRBV7-9
CDR3 protein: SVVSLLNTEAF; V gene: TRBV29-1
CDR3 protein: ASSEGTNNYGYT; V gene: TRBV4-2
CDR3 protein: SVFPGSTEAF; V gene: TRBV29-1
CDR3 protein: ASSGGTVQETQY; V gene: TRBV5-1
CDR3 protein: ASSLAGSGELF; V gene: TRBV7-9
CDR3 protein: ASSQAQGWGVNSPLH; V gene: TRBV4-1
CDR3 protein: ASKVLEINTEAF; V gene: TRBV19
CDR3 protein: ASSIRPRGLSITEAF; V gene: TRBV19
CDR3 protein: ASTRDGLTGELF; V gene: TRBV25-1
CDR3 protein: ASSRHLAGGIIHEQY; V gene: TRBV27
CDR3 protein: AWTTGGSAF; V gene: TRBV30
CDR3 protein: ASSQDSASNQPQH; V gene: TRBV4-1
CDR3 protein: SVAPLSGNTIY; V gene: TRBV29-1
CDR3 protein: ASSLEGRQDNYGYT; V gene: TRBV5-1
CDR3 protein: ASSLQGASEQF; V gene: TRBV7-9